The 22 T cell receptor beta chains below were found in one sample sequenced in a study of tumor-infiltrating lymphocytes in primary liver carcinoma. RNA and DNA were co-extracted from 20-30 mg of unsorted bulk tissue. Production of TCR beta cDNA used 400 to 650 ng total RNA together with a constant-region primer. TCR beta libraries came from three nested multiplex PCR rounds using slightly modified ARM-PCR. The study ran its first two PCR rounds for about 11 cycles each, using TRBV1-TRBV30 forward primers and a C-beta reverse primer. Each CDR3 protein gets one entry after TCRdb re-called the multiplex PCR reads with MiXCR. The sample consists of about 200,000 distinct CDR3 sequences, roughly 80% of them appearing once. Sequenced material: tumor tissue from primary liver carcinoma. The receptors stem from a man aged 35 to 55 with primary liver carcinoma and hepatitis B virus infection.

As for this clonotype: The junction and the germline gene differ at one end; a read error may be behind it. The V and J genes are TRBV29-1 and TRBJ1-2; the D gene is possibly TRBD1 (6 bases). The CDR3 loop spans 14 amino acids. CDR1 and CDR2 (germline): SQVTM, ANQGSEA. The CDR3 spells CSVKFGQSIYDYTF. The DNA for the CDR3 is TGCAGCGTCAAGTTTGGACAGTCAATCTATGACTACACATTC.

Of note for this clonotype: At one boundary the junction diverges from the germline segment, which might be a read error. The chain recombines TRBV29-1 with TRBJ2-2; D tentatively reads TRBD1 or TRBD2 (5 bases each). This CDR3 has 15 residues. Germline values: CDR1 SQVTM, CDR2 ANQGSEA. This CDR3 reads CSALTNGANTGELYF. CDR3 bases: TGTAGCGCTCTTACTAACGGGGCGAACACCGGGGAGCTGTATTTT.

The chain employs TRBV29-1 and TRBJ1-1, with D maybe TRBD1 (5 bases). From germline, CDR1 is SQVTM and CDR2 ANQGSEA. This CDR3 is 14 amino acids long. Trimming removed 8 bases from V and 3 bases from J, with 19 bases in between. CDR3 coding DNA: TGCAGCTGTCGCCGGGGGGGGGAAGACACTGAAGCTTTCTTT. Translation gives CSCRRGGEDTEAFF.

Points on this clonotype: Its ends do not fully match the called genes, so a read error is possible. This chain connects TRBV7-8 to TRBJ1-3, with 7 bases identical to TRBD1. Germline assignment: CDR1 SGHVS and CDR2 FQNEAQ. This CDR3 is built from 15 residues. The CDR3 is CTSSPDRVGGNTIYF. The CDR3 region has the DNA TGTACCAGTAGCCCCGACAGGGTCGGTGGAAACACCATATATTTT. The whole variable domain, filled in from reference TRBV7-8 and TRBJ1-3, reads GAGVSQSPRYKVAKRGQDVALRCDPISGHVSLFWYQQALGQGPEFLTYFQNEAQLDKSGLPSDRFFAERPEGSVSTLKIQRTQQEDSAVYLCTSSPDRVGGNTIYFGEGSWLTVV.

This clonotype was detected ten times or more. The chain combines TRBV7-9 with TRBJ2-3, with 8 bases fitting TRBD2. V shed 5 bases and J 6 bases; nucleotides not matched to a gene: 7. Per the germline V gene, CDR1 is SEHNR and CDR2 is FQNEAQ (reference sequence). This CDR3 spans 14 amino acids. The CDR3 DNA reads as TGTGCCAGCAGCCCCAGCGGGAGAGGGGATACGCAGTATTTT. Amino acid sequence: CASSPSGRGDTQYF.

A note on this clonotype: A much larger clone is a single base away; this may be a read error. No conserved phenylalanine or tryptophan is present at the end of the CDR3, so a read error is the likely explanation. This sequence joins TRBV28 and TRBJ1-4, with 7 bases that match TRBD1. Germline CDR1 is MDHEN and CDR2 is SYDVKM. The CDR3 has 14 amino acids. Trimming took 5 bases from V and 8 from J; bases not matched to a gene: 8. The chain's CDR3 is CASSMGQSWEKLFY. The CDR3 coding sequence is TGTGCCAGCAGTATGGGACAGTCATGGGAAAAACTGTTTTAT.

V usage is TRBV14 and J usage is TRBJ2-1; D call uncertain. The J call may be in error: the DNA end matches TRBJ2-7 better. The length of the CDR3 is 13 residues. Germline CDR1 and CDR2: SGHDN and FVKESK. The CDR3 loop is CASSQGRVREQYF. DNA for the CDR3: TGTGCCAGCAGCCAAGGTCGGGTCAGGGAGCAGTACTTC.

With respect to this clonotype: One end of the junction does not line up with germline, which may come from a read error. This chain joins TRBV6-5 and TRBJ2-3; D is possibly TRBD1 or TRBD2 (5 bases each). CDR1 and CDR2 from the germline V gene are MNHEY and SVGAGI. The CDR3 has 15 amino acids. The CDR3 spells CASNYSRGIVDTQYF. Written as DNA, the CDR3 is TGTGCCAGCAATTACTCGAGGGGTATAGTAGATACGCAGTATTTC.

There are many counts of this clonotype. The chain's CDR3 is CASSLNSGQIPYEQYF. The CDR3, as DNA: TGTGCCAGCAGTTTAAATTCTGGGCAGATTCCCTACGAGCAGTACTTC. The genes are TRBV12-3 or TRBV12-4 and TRBJ2-7; no clear D gene. The CDR3 has 16 amino acids. V shed 2 bases and J shed 2 bases, with 16 bases lying between them.

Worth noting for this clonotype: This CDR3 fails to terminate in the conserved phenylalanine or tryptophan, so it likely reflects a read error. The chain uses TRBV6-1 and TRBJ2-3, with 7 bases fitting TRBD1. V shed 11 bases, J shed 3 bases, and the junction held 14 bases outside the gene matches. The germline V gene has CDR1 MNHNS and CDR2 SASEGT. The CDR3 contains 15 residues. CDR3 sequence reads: CAAAPTGAMTDTQYL. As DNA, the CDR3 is TGTGCCGCAGCCCCCACAGGGGCAATGACAGATACGCAGTATTTA.

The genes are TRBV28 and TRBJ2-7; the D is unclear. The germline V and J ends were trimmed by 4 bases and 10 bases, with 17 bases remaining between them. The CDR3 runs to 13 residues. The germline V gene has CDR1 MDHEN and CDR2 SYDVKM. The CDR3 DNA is TGTGCCAGCAGTTCGTCATCAAACTACAAACAGTACTTC. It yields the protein CASSSSSNYKQYF.

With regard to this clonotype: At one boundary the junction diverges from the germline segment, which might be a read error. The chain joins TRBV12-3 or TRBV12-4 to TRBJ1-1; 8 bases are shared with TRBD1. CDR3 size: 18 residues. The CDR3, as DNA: TGTGCCAGTAGTTTAGACTCAGGGGGCGGGGGACGGAACACTGAAGCTTTCTTT. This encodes CASSLDSGGGGRNTEAFF.

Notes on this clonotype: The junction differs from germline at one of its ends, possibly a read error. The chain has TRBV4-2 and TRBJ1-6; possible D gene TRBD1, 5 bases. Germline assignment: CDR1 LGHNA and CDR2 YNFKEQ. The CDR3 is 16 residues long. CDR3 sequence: CAIIQEGSGGDSPFHF. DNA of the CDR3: TGTGCCATCATCCAAGAGGGGTCAGGAGGAGATTCACCCTTCCACTTT.

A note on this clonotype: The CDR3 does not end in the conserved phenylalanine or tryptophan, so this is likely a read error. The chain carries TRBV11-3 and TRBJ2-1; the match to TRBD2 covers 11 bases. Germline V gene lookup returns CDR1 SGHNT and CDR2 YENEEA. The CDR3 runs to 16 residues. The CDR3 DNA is TGTGCCAGTAGCTTATGTATAGCGGGAGGGCGAAGTGAGCAGTTCTCT. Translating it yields CASSLCIAGGRSEQFS.

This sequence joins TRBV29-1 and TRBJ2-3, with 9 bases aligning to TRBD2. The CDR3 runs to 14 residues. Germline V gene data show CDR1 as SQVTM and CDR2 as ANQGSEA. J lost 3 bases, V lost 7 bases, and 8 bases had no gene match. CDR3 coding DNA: TGCAGCGACTTAGTGCGGGAGGGGACAGATACGCAGTATTTT. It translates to CSDLVREGTDTQYF.

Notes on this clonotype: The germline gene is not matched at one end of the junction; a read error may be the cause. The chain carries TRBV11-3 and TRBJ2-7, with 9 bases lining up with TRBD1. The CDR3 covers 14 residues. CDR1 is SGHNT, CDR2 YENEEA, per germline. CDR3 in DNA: TGTATCACTCGACAGGGGGTGACTTCCTATGAGCAGTACTTC. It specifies CITRQGVTSYEQYF.

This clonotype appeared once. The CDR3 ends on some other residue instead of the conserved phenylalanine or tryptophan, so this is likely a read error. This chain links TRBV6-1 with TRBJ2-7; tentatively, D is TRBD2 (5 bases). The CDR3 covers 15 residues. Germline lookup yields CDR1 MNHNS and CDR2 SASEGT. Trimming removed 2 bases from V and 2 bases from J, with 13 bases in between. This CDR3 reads CASSENVGVTYEQYL. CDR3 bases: TGTGCCAGCAGTGAAAACGTCGGGGTTACCTACGAGCAGTACCTC.

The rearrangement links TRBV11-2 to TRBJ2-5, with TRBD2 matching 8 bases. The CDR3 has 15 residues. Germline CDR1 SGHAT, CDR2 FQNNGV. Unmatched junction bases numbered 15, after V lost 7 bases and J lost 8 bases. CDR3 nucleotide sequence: TGTGCCAGCATCTACCGGCGGGAGGACCGGGATACCCAGTACTTC. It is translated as CASIYRREDRDTQYF.

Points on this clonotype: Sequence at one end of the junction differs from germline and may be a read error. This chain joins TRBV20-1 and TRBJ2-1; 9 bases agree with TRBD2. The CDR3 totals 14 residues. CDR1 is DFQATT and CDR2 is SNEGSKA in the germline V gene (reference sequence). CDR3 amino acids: CSARGSGRLDEQLF. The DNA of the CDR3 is TGCAGTGCTAGGGGGAGCGGGAGGTTGGATGAGCAGCTCTTC.

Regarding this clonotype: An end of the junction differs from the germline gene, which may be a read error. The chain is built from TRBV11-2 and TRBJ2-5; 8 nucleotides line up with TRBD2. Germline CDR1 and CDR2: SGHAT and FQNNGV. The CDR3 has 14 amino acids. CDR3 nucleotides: TGTGCCAGCAAATTCAGCGGGGGACAAGGGACCCAGTACTTC. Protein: CASKFSGGQGTQYF.

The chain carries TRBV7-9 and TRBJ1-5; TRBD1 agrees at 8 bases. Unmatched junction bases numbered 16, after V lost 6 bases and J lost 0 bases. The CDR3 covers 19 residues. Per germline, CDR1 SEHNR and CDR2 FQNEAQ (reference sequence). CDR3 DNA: TGTGCCAGCAGGGAAACGGCAGACAGGGGCGAATATAGCAATCAGCCCCAGCATTTT. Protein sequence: CASRETADRGEYSNQPQHF. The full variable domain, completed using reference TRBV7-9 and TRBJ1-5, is DTGVSQNPRHKITKRGQNVTFRCDPISEHNRLYWYRQTLGQGPEFLTYFQNEAQLEKSRLLSDRFSAERPKGSFSTLEIQRTEQGDSAMYLCASRETADRGEYSNQPQHFGDGTRLSIL.

CDR3 sequence: CSVEEALAGSYEQYF. CDR3 DNA: TGCAGCGTTGAAGAAGCTCTAGCGGGGTCCTACGAGCAGTACTTC. V gene TRBV29-1 combines with J gene TRBJ2-7, with 9 positions matching TRBD2. The V segment lost 0 bases and the J segment 1 base; nucleotides outside the gene matches: 4. Germline assignment: CDR1 SQVTM and CDR2 ANQGSEA. This CDR3 spans 15 amino acids.